The entry below gives a single TCR beta chain sequence along with its context. Antigen specificity is unknown. PCR employed 60 Vbeta and 13 Jbeta primers. Sequenced by immunoSEQ multiplex PCR; TCRdb stores in-frame clones only, minus some. Here the sample spans about 170,000 clones, 81% being singletons. This record comes from a study of cytomegalovirus exposure and HLA in healthy donors. The study's findings and limits: Only CMV serostatus was available as immune exposure information. A missense variant in DCLRE1C was later tied to TCR beta V- and J-gene trimming.

The CDR3 contains 17 residues. V was clipped by 4 bases and J by 4 bases; unmatched bases: 13. Germline V gives CDR1 SGHRS, CDR2 YFSETQ. The TCR sequence derives from a woman aged 18-29 years in good health and CMV-seronegative. The chain couples TRBV5-1 to TRBJ2-1; 8 bases are shared with TRBD2. Input material: PBMCs. The CDR3 loop reads CASSRIMSGSPYNEQFF. In nucleotides, the CDR3 is TGCGCCAGCAGCCGGATAATGAGCGGGAGTCCTTACAATGAGCAGTTCTTC.